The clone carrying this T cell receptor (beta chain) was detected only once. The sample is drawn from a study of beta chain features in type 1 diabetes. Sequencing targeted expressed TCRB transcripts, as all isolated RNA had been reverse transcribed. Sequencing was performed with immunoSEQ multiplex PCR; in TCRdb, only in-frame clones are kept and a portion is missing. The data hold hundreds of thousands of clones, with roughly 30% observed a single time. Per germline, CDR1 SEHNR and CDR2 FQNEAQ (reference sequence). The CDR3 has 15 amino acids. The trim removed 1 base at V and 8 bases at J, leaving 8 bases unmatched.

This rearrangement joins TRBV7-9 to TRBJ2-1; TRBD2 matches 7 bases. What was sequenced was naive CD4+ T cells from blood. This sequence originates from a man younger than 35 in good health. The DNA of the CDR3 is TGTGCCAGCAGCTTAGGGAGCGGGAATATCGATGAGCAGTTCTTC. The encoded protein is CASSLGSGNIDEQFF.